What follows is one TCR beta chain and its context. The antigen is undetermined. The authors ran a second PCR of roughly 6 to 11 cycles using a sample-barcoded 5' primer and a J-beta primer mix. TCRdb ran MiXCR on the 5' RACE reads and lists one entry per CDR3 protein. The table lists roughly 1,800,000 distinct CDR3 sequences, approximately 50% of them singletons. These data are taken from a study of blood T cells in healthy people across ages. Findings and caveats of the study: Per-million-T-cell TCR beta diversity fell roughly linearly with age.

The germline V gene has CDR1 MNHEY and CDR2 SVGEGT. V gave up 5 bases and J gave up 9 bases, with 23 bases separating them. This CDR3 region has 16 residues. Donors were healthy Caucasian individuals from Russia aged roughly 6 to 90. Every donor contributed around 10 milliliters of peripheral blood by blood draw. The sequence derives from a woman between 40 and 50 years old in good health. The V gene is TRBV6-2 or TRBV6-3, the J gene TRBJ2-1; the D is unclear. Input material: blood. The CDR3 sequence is CASSKPPSNLLGEQFF. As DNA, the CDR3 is TGTGCCAGCAGTAAGCCCCCTAGTAACCTGCTCGGTGAGCAGTTCTTC.